This TCR beta chain was captured in a study of low-dose radiotherapy and immunotherapy resistance in tumors. Background on the study: 1 Gy per fraction was delivered to Cohort 2 every two weeks, for 13 Gy total over 26 weeks.

The CDR3 loop spans 17 amino acids. CDR1 and CDR2 (germline): MNHNS, SASEGT. V was cut by 5 bases and J by 1 base, with 21 bases left in between. Time point given: before trial treatment. TRAV- and TRBV-specific primers primed first-strand cDNA, covering alpha and beta chains. Amplification of TCRs used a constant-region primer and V-primer adapter for about 21 PCR cycles. Via MiXCR, TCRdb re-called the reads, giving one row per CDR3 protein. In the table there are around 80,000 distinct CDR3 sequences, approximately 17% of which are singletons. The V and J genes are TRBV6-1 and TRBJ2-7, with a tentative D call TRBD1 (5 bases). The sequence came from a male donor with prostate cancer. The sample consisted of PBMCs, taken before treatment. The CDR3 protein is CASSSPLAGKESYEQYF. CDR3 DNA: TGTGCCAGCAGTTCTCCTTTGGCAGGGAAGGAATCCTACGAGCAGTACTTC.